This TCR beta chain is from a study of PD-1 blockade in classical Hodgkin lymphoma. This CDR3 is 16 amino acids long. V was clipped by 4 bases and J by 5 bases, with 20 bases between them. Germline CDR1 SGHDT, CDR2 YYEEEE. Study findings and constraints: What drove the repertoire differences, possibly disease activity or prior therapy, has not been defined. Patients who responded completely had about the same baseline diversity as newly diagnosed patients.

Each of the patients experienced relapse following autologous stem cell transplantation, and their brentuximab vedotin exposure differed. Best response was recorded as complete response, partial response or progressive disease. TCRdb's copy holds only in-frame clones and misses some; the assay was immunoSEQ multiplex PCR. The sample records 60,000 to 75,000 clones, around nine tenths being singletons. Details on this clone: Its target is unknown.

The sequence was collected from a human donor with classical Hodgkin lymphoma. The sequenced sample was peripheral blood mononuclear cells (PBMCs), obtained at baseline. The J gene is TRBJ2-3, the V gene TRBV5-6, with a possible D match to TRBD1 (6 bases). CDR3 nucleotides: TGTGCCAGCAGCCTAAGGACAGTGGGGACAATAGATACGCAGTATTTT. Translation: CASSLRTVGTIDTQYF.